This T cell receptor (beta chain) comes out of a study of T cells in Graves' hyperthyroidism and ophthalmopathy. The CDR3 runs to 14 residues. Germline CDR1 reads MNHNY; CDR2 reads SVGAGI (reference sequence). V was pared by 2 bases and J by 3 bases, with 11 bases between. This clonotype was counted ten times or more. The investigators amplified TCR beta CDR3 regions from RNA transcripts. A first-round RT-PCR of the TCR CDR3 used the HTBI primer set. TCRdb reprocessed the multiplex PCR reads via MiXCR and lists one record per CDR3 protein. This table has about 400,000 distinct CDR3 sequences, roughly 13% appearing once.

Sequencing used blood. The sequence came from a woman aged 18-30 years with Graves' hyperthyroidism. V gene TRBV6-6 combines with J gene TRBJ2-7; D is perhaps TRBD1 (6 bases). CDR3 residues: CASSYPIQGYEQYF. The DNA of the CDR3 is TGTGCCAGCAGTTACCCTATACAGGGCTACGAGCAGTACTTC.